The 2 T cell receptor beta chains below were found in one sample sequenced in a study of cytomegalovirus exposure and HLA in healthy donors. PCR used 60 Vbeta primers and 13 Jbeta primers. Sequenced by immunoSEQ multiplex PCR; TCRdb stores in-frame clones only, minus some. The sample has about 200,000 clones, 82% seen once. The sequenced sample was PBMCs. Every receptor here comes from a boy aged 2 to 9 in good health and CMV-seronegative.

The chain combines TRBV6-1 with TRBJ2-7; D perhaps matches TRBD2 (7 bases). With 7 bases removed from V and 3 bases from J, the gap between germline ends came to 16 bases. CDR3 size: 14 residues. Looked up from germline, CDR1 is MNHNS and CDR2 is SASEGT. CDR3 coding DNA: TGTGCCAGCACCCTATGGGGGGGGCACTACGAGCAGTACTTC. It specifies CASTLWGGHYEQYF.

This chain links TRBV19 with TRBJ1-1; D is undetermined. This CDR3 region has 13 residues. The V end lost 0 bases, the J end lost 8 bases, and 10 bases lay between the germline ends. Germline V gene data show CDR1 as LNHDA and CDR2 as SQIVND (reference sequence). The CDR3 reads CASSIDGGEEAFF. The CDR3 DNA reads as TGTGCCAGTAGTATAGATGGCGGGGAAGAAGCTTTCTTT.